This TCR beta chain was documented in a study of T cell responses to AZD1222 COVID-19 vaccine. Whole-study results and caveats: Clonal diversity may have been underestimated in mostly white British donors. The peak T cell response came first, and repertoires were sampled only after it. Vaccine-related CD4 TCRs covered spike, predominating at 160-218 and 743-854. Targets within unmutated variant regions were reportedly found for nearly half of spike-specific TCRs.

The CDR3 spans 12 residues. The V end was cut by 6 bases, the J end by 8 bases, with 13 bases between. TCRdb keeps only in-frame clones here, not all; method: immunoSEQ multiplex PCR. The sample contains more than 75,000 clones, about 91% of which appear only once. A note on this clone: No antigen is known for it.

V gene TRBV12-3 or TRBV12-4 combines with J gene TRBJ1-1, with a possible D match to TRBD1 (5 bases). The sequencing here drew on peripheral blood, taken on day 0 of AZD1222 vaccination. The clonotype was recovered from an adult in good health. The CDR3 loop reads CASRRQTDEAFF. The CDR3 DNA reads TGTGCCAGCAGACGTCAGACAGACGAAGCTTTCTTT.